This TCR beta chain comes out of a study of post-analysis software for immune sequencing data. Looking at the study overall: Recorded disease courses covered relapsing-remitting, secondary progressive and progressive-relapsing multiple sclerosis. Some patients had no subtype annotation. Findings of the study overall: Controls had lower frequencies than patients of roughly five TRBV segments, which included TRBV5-6, TRBV5-1 and TRBV20-1. Same-batch preparations were strongly co-clustered by F measure.

Trimming removed 0 bases at V and 2 bases at J, with 12 bases between. Germline lookup yields CDR1 SGDLS and CDR2 YYNGEE. The CDR3 covers 15 residues. Unique molecular identifiers had been added to the TCR beta cDNA libraries. TCRdb passed the PCR reads through MiXCR, listing each CDR3 protein once. Altogether approximately 350,000 distinct CDR3 sequences are present, around a third being singletons, with the ten largest covering around an eighth. Comments on this clonotype: The antigen remains unidentified. A single base separates this from a much larger clone, so it may be a read error.

The chain recombines TRBV9 with TRBJ2-7; D is undetermined. The clonotype comes from a girl aged 10 to 17 with multiple sclerosis. The sequencing input was blood. CDR3 in DNA: TGTGCCAGCAGCGTAGGCCCGTCGCCCCCCTACGAGCAGTACTTC. This codes for CASSVGPSPPYEQYF.